Below, 25 T cell receptor beta chains from the same sample are listed, as sequenced in a study of T cells in Graves' hyperthyroidism and ophthalmopathy. There were TCR beta CDR3 regions amplified from RNA transcripts. With the HTBI primer set, the TCR CDR3 went through a first round of RT-PCR. TCRdb processed the multiplex PCR reads anew with MiXCR; each CDR3 protein has one entry. The sample carries more than 500,000 distinct CDR3 sequences, about 14% recorded once. The source material was blood. These receptors all come from a middle-aged woman with Graves' hyperthyroidism.

The J gene is TRBJ2-3, the V gene TRBV12-3 or TRBV12-4; D gene ambiguous. Trimming pared 8 bases from V and 6 bases from J, leaving 9 bases between. This CDR3 is 11 amino acids long. CDR3 bases: TGTGCCAGCCGAGTTTTGGATACGCAGTATTTT. The encoded protein is CASRVLDTQYF.

The rearrangement joins TRBV30 to TRBJ2-1, with 8 bases identical to TRBD1. The junction had 4 bases not matched to a gene; V was cut back by 3 bases and J by 0 bases. The CDR3 length is 15 residues. Germline lookup yields CDR1 GTSNPN and CDR2 SVGIG (reference sequence). DNA for the CDR3: TGTGCCTGGAGCCGACAGGGGAGCTCCTACAATGAGCAGTTCTTC. Protein sequence: CAWSRQGSSYNEQFF.

This clonotype has a count of ten or more. The chain employs TRBV20-1 and TRBJ2-1; 9 positions agree with TRBD2. The CDR3 has 15 residues. Germline CDR1 is DFQATT and CDR2 is SNEGSKA (reference sequence). Losses at the gene ends were 1 base for V and 9 bases for J; bases not matched to a gene: 10. The CDR3 region is CSARAMAGGPGEQFF. The CDR3, as DNA: TGCAGTGCTAGAGCCATGGCGGGAGGGCCAGGTGAGCAGTTCTTC.

The sample holds many counts of this clonotype. This chain joins TRBV27 and TRBJ1-2; possible D gene TRBD1, 6 bases. Germline lookup yields CDR1 MNHEY and CDR2 SMNVEV (reference sequence). The CDR3 has 14 amino acids. Trimming pared 9 bases from V and 4 bases from J, leaving 18 bases between. This chain's CDR3 is CASRSTGFGYGYTF. CDR3 DNA sequence: TGTGCCAGTCGATCTACAGGGTTCGGCTATGGCTACACCTTC.

Comment on this clonotype: Since no conserved phenylalanine or tryptophan closes the CDR3, a read error is the likely cause. The chain couples TRBV20-1 to TRBJ2-7; the D gene could be TRBD1 or TRBD2 (5 bases each). V shed 0 bases and J shed 3 bases, with 15 bases lying between them. Germline V CDR1 and CDR2: DFQATT, SNEGSKA (reference sequence). The CDR3 runs 15 residues. For the CDR3, the DNA is TGCAGTGCTAGAGATCGTAACACAGGAGGCTACGAGCAGTACTTG. Its protein product is CSARDRNTGGYEQYL.

This sequence joins TRBV2 and TRBJ2-2; D possibly corresponds to TRBD2 (6 bases). The CDR3 spans 14 residues. Germline V gene sequence: CDR1 SNHLY, CDR2 FYNNEI. V dropped 6 bases and J dropped 5 bases, with 13 bases sitting between them. In DNA, the CDR3 is TGTGCCAGCAGCGCCGGGGACTTTACCGGGGAGCTGTTTTTT. Protein sequence: CASSAGDFTGELFF.

This chain uses TRBV24-1 with TRBJ2-2, with 7 bases identical to TRBD1. Per germline, CDR1 KGHDR and CDR2 SFDVKD. The CDR3 consists of 14 residues. V shed 9 bases and J 4 bases; nucleotides not matched to a gene: 7. As DNA, the CDR3 is TGTGCCACCGCGCGGACAGGAGTCACCGGGGAGCTGTTTTTT. It specifies CATARTGVTGELFF.

The gene calls are TRBV5-1 and TRBJ1-4; 10 bases align to TRBD1. After removal of 4 bases from V and 6 bases from J, the junction contained 6 bases not matched to a gene. Germline V gene data show CDR1 as SGHRS and CDR2 as YFSETQ. The CDR3 contains 15 residues. The CDR3 loop reads CASSAPTGGDEKLFF. As DNA, the CDR3 is TGCGCCAGCAGCGCCCCGACAGGGGGCGATGAAAAACTGTTTTTT.

This clonotype was seen at least ten times. V gene TRBV20-1 combines with J gene TRBJ2-7, with D perhaps matching TRBD2 (5 bases). V was pared by 4 bases and J by 2 bases, with 15 bases between. The CDR3 covers 14 residues. CDR1 is DFQATT, CDR2 SNEGSKA, per germline (reference sequence). CDR3 residues: CSATAGNSPYEQYF. Here the CDR3 DNA reads TGCAGTGCTACAGCCGGGAACAGTCCCTACGAGCAGTACTTC.

This chain joins TRBV28 and TRBJ1-2, with TRBD1 matching over 7 bases. The germline V gene encodes CDR1 MDHEN and CDR2 SYDVKM. CDR3 size: 14 residues. J was trimmed by 6 bases and V by 4 bases; bases with no gene match: 8. The CDR3 DNA follows: TGTGCCAGCAGTTCTATGTTGACAGGGCATGGCTACACCTTC. Translation: CASSSMLTGHGYTF.

CDR3 protein: CASKQTGVVYNEQFF. The CDR3 DNA is TGTGCCAGCAAACAAACGGGAGTCGTCTACAATGAGCAGTTCTTC. The chain employs TRBV27 and TRBJ2-1; a weak D match, TRBD2 (6 bases). CDR1 and CDR2 (germline): MNHEY, SMNVEV (reference sequence). The CDR3 has 15 amino acids. Trimming took 7 bases from V and 3 from J, leaving 16 bases between them.

This clonotype was recorded a few times. This chain joins TRBV5-1 and TRBJ1-1, with 7 bases lining up with TRBD1. The CDR3 has 13 amino acids. V shed 0 bases, J shed 7 bases, and the junction held 3 bases outside the gene matches. The germline gives CDR1 SGHRS, CDR2 YFSETQ. The CDR3 is CASSLAGTVEAFF. CDR3 sequence (DNA): TGCGCCAGCAGCTTGGCGGGGACAGTTGAAGCTTTCTTT. Looking up the rest from reference TRBV5-1 and TRBJ1-1 gives the full variable domain: KAGVTQTPRYLIKTRGQQVTLSCSPISGHRSVSWYQQTPGQGLQFLFEYFSETQRNKGNFPGRFSGRQFSNSRSEMNVSTLELGDSALYLCASSLAGTVEAFFGQGTRLTVV.

This clonotype was found many times. The chain's CDR3 is CASSNQGGGTSYNEQFF. The CDR3 DNA follows: TGTGCCAGCAGTAATCAGGGGGGCGGGACCTCCTACAATGAGCAGTTCTTC. The V and J genes are TRBV2 and TRBJ2-1, with a weak D call TRBD1 (7 bases). V lost 5 bases to trimming and J lost 0 bases, with 17 bases between them. There are 17 residues in the CDR3. Germline values: CDR1 SNHLY, CDR2 FYNNEI.

The chain combines TRBV28 with TRBJ2-1; 11 bases match TRBD2. The germline V gene encodes CDR1 MDHEN and CDR2 SYDVKM. This CDR3 contains 15 residues. V gave up 5 bases and J gave up 5 bases; unmatched junction bases: 5. The CDR3 DNA reads TGTGCCAGCAGTCCGGGACTAGCGGATAACAATGAGCAGTTCTTC. Protein sequence: CASSPGLADNNEQFF.

About this clonotype itself: This may be a read error, as it is one base from a much larger clone. This rearrangement joins TRBV6-4 to TRBJ2-2, with 7 bases fitting TRBD1. Germline assignment: CDR1 MRHNA and CDR2 SNTAGT. This CDR3 spans 14 amino acids. The J segment lost 0 bases and the V segment lost 7 bases, leaving 2 bases of the junction unmatched. CDR3 amino acids: CASTGTANTGELFF. DNA of the CDR3: TGTGCCAGCACCGGGACAGCGAACACCGGGGAGCTGTTTTTT.

This clonotype was found a few times. This chain uses TRBV20-1 with TRBJ2-7, with TRBD2 matching 7 bases. This CDR3 is built from 13 residues. Per the germline V gene, CDR1 is DFQATT and CDR2 is SNEGSKA (reference sequence). Here the CDR3 reads CGGSSGFSYEQYF. The CDR3 region has the DNA TGCGGGGGGAGTAGCGGGTTCTCCTACGAGCAGTACTTC.

This clonotype was observed a few times. This chain connects TRBV29-1 to TRBJ1-1; 7 bases agree with TRBD1. The germline V gene encodes CDR1 SQVTM and CDR2 ANQGSEA. The ends lost 6 bases at V and 6 bases at J; junction bases unmatched: 22. This CDR3 comprises 17 residues. CDR3 nucleotide sequence: TGCAGCGTCGCAAAACAGGGGTCCAGGATGTGGGGTGCTGAAGCTTTCTTT. Translating it yields CSVAKQGSRMWGAEAFF.

This clonotype has at least ten counts. The rearrangement uses TRBV7-2 and TRBJ2-3, with 11 positions matching TRBD2. Per the germline V gene, CDR1 is SGHTA and CDR2 is FQGNSA. After removal of 4 bases from V and 2 bases from J, the junction contained 5 bases not matched to a gene. The CDR3 has 16 residues. CDR3 bases: TGTGCCAGCAGCTCGGGACTAGCGGCCTACACAGATACGCAGTATTTT. Encoded protein: CASSSGLAAYTDTQYF.

This clonotype has a handful of counts. A read error is possible here, since a much larger clone lies one base away. The chain joins TRBV7-2 to TRBJ2-3; tentative D call: TRBD1 (7 bases). Germline V gene data show CDR1 as SGHTA and CDR2 as FQGNSA. V was shortened by 4 bases and J by 1 base, with 12 bases between the two germline ends. This CDR3 contains 15 residues. The CDR3 here is CASSSRRGGTDTQYF. For the CDR3, the DNA is TGTGCCAGCAGCTCACGCAGGGGGGGCACAGATACGCAGTATTTT.

This clonotype has ten or more counts. The rearrangement links TRBV3-1 to TRBJ1-4; the D is unclear. The CDR3 consists of 16 residues. Trimming left V 0 bases short and J 3 bases short, with 11 bases between. From germline, CDR1 is LGHDT and CDR2 YNNKEL (reference sequence). CDR3 sequence reads: CASSQERAGPNEKLFF. The DNA of the CDR3 is TGTGCCAGCAGCCAAGAACGGGCAGGTCCTAATGAAAAACTGTTTTTT.

V usage is TRBV14 and J usage is TRBJ1-2; D possibly corresponds to TRBD1 (6 bases). In germline, CDR1 is SGHDN, CDR2 FVKESK. This CDR3 comprises 15 residues. V was clipped by 0 bases and J by 4 bases, with 12 bases between them. CDR3 DNA sequence: TGTGCCAGCAGCCAAGACCCAGGGGCCGTCTATGGCTACACCTTC. The encoded protein is CASSQDPGAVYGYTF. The full variable domain, with the rest looked up from reference TRBV14 and TRBJ1-2, is EAGVTQFPSHSVIEKGQTVTLRCDPISGHDNLYWYRRVMGKEIKFLLHFVKESKQDESGMPNNRFLAERTGGTYSTLKVQPAELEDSGVYFCASSQDPGAVYGYTFGSGTRLTVV.

This clonotype was counted ten times or more. The chain employs TRBV2 and TRBJ2-5, with 12 bases aligning to TRBD1. V lost 8 bases to trimming and J lost 7 bases; unmatched junction nucleotides: 11. This CDR3 contains 15 residues. Germline assignment: CDR1 SNHLY and CDR2 FYNNEI. Here the CDR3 reads CASRSGTGGAATQYF. In nucleotides, the CDR3 is TGTGCCAGCCGCAGCGGGACAGGGGGCGCCGCGACCCAGTACTTC.

Only a few counts were recorded for this clonotype. DNA of the CDR3: TGTGCCAGCAGTGACGAACAGACCCCGATTGGAAAACTGTTTTTT. It codes for CASSDEQTPIGKLFF. The chain couples TRBV2 to TRBJ1-4, with unresolved D. The germline CDR1 and CDR2 sequences are SNHLY and FYNNEI. CDR3 length: 15 residues. V was shortened by 3 bases and J by 10 bases, with 18 bases between the two germline ends.

J is TRBJ2-3 and V is TRBV30; 9 bases align to TRBD2. Germline assignment: CDR1 GTSNPN and CDR2 SVGIG (reference sequence). The CDR3 has 14 amino acids. V was clipped by 3 bases and J by 6 bases; unmatched bases: 7. DNA of the CDR3: TGTGCCTGGAGCAAGCGGGAGGTGATTGATACGCAGTATTTT. Translating it yields CAWSKREVIDTQYF.

V is TRBV19 and J is TRBJ2-2; 11 bases are shared with TRBD2. Germline-derived CDR1 and CDR2 are LNHDA and SQIVND (reference sequence). The junction had 6 bases not matched to a gene; V was cut back by 6 bases and J by 6 bases. The CDR3 length is 15 residues. DNA of the CDR3: TGTGCCAGTAGAGGTAGCGGGAGGGCCCCCGGGGAGCTGTTTTTT. This translates into CASRGSGRAPGELFF.